In its sample, the clone carrying this T cell receptor beta chain was seen once. Germline loops: CDR1 SGHNT, CDR2 YYREEE (reference sequence). This CDR3 has 15 residues. The V end lost 1 base, the J end lost 5 bases, and 13 bases lay between the germline ends. The data were produced by immunoSEQ multiplex PCR, yet TCRdb's version contains in-frame clones alone and is incomplete. The repertoire holds a few hundred thousand clones, approximately 90% seen once, with roughly 3% in the top ten. The data were obtained in a study of blood T cell repertoires in COVID-19. The receptor was derived from a man aged 18 to 30 with active or convalescent COVID-19. The sequencing input was peripheral blood. This sequence joins TRBV5-4 and TRBJ2-1; maybe TRBD1 (5 bases). CDR3 sequence: CASSLKQGLHNEQFF. The CDR3 DNA reads as TGTGCCAGCAGCTTGAAGCAGGGATTGCACAATGAGCAGTTCTTC.